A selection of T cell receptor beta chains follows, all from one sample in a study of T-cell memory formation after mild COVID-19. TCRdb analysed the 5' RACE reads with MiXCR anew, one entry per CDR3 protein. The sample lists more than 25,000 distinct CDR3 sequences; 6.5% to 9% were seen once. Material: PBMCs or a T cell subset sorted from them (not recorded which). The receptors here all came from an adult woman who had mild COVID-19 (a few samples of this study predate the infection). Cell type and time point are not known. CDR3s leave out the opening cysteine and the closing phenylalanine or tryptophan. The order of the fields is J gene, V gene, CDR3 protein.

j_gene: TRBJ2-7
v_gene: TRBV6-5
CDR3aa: ASSLSGGRKQY

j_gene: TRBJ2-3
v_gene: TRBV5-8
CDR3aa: ASSDLLRQGTFTDTQY

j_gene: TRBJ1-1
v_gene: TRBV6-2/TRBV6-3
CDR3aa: ASSGHMNTEAF

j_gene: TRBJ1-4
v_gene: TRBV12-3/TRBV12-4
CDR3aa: ASRSGQAAREKLF

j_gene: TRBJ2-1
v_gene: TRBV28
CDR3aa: ASSQDRNYNEQF

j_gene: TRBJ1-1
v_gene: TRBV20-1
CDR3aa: SARKQGASWGNTEAF

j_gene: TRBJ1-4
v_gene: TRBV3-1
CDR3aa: ASSQYRGRNEKLF

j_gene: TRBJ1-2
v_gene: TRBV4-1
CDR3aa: ASSQGPLGQGAPGYT

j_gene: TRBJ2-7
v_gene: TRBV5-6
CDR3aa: ASSGLTGSVEQY

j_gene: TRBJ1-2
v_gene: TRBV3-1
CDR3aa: ASSLGPPDYGYT

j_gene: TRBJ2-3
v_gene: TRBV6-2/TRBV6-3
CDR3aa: ASSFSGTATDTQY

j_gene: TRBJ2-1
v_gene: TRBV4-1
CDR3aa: ASSQALAGGPDEQF

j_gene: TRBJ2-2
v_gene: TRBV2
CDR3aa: AGRASAGELF

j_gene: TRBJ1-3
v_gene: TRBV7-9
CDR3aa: ASSSRDPRNTIY

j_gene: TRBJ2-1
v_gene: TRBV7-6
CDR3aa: ASSPSRGQIYNEQF

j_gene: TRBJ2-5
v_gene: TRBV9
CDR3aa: ASSPGLSGGANEETQY

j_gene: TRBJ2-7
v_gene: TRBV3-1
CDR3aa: ASSQGSHNGLY

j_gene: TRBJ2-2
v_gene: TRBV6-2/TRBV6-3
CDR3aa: ASRTGTGDTGELF

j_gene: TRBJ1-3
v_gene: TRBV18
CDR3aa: ASSPPTANSGNTIY

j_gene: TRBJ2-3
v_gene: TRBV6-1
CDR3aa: ASPPVELAGRADTQY

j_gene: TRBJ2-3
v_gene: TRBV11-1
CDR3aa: ASSLAGAPADTQY

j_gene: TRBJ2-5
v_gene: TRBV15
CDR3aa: ATSRDLKTQY

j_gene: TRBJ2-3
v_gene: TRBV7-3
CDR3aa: ASGRAGGGTDTQY

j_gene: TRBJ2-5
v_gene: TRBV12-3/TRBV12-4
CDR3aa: ASSFSQGYETQY

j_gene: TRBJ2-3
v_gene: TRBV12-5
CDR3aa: ASGLGDYADTQY

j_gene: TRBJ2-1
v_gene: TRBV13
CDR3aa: ASSKTSGRVREQF

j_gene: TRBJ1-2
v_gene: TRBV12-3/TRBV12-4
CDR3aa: ASSLSVGGISGYT

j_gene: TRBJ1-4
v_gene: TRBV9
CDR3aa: ASSYDRGGEDEKLF

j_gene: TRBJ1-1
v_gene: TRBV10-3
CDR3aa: AISVRGGTEAF

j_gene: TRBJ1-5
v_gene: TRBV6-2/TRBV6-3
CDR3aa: ASSVTGEAQPQH

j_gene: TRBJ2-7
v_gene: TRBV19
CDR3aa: ASSPGGPTDEQY

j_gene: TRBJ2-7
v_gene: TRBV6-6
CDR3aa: ASTQTGGNEQY

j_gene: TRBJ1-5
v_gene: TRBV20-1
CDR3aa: SVGSAHRNQPQH

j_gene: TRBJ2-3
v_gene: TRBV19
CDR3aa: ASSIVGTPTDTQY

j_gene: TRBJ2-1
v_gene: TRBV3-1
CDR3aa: ASSQEARSKSGAVYNEQF

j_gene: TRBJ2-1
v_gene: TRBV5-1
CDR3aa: ASSSLGTGYNEQF

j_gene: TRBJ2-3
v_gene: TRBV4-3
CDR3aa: ASSQDILDTQY

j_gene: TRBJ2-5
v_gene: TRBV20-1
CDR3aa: SARVLRAGQETQY

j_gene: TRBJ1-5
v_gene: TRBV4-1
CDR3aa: ASSQFRQGNQPQH

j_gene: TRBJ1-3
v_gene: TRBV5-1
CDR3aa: ASSLGPSSGNTIY

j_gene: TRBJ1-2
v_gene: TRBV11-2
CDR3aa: ASSLEGPYGYT

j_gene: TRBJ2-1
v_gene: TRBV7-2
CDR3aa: ASSLGRGAEGYNEQF

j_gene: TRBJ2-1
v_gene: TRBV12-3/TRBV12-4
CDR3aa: ASSFYSGNEQF

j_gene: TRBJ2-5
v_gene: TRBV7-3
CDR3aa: ASSLYQETQY

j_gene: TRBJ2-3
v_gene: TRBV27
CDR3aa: ASKSTGVRGTDTQY

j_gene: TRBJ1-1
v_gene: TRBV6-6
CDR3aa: ASLGTATDTEAF